This entry lists 14 T cell receptor beta chains sequenced from one sample in a study of blood T cell repertoires in COVID-19. Data came from immunoSEQ multiplex PCR; TCRdb stores just in-frame clones and leaves some out. This table has roughly 160,000 clones, roughly 84% appearing once. Sequencing was performed on peripheral blood. The source of these receptors is a man at least 80 years old with COVID-19, enrolled during active disease.

The rearrangement joins TRBV7-7 to TRBJ2-5, with D maybe TRBD1 (5 bases). Germline values: CDR1 SSHAT, CDR2 FNYEAQ (reference sequence). The CDR3 runs to 15 residues. The V end was cut by 6 bases, the J end by 5 bases, with 19 bases between. CDR3 amino acids: CASSPQGSPGETQYF. CDR3 sequence (DNA): TGTGCCAGCAGTCCCCAGGGATCCCCGGGTGAGACCCAGTACTTC.

The chain's CDR3 is CSASGHEQFF. The CDR3 DNA is TGCAGTGCTTCTGGCCATGAGCAGTTCTTC. The chain joins TRBV20-1 to TRBJ2-1; no reliable D call. Trimming shortened V by 5 bases and J by 8 bases, and 7 bases separated the two germline ends. The CDR3 runs to 10 residues. From germline, CDR1 is DFQATT and CDR2 SNEGSKA (reference sequence).

The chain combines TRBV9 with TRBJ1-2; 8 bases map to TRBD1. Per germline, CDR1 SGDLS and CDR2 YYNGEE. With V trimmed by 1 base and J by 8 bases, 10 bases remained unmatched. There are 15 residues in the CDR3. The CDR3 region has the DNA TGTGCCAGCAGCGTAAACCCTGGACAGGGAGAGGGCTACACCTTC. Translation gives CASSVNPGQGEGYTF.

V and J are TRBV4-3 and TRBJ2-7; 10 nucleotides line up with TRBD1. V was pared by 5 bases and J by 4 bases, with 11 bases of the junction left unmatched. The length of the CDR3 is 16 residues. Germline V gene data show CDR1 as LGHNA and CDR2 as YSLEER. For the CDR3, the DNA is TGCGCCAGCAGCGTCCAAACCGGACAGGGGGGGTACGAGCAGTACTTC. Protein: CASSVQTGQGGYEQYF.

CDR3 DNA sequence: TGCAGCGTGGGGATGCAGGGGCACGAGCAGTACTTC. Its protein product is CSVGMQGHEQYF. This chain uses TRBV29-1 with TRBJ2-7, with a tentative D call TRBD1 (6 bases). The germline V gene encodes CDR1 SQVTM and CDR2 ANQGSEA. The CDR3 covers 12 residues. The V end lost 6 bases, the J end lost 5 bases, and 14 bases lay between the germline ends.

The chain employs TRBV3-1 (or the pseudogene TRBV3-2) and TRBJ2-3; TRBD2 aligns across 15 bases. Germline lookup yields CDR1 LGHDT and CDR2 YNNKEL (reference sequence). The J segment lost 5 bases and the V segment lost 5 bases, leaving 2 bases of the junction unmatched. CDR3 length: 15 residues. The CDR3 loop is CASSGLAGGVDTQYF. The CDR3 region has the DNA TGTGCCAGCAGCGGACTAGCGGGGGGGGTAGATACGCAGTATTTT.

The V and J genes are TRBV9 and TRBJ2-7; D is undetermined. The CDR3 has 14 amino acids. Germline V gene sequence: CDR1 SGDLS, CDR2 YYNGEE. The germline V and J ends were trimmed by 0 bases and 0 bases, with 7 bases remaining between them. CDR3 sequence: CASSVADNSYEQYF. The DNA for the CDR3 is TGTGCCAGCAGCGTAGCAGATAACTCCTACGAGCAGTACTTC.

The rearrangement links TRBV5-1 to TRBJ2-5, with a weak D call TRBD2 (6 bases). CDR1 and CDR2 (germline): SGHRS, YFSETQ. Trimming shortened V by 4 bases and J by 3 bases, and 19 bases separated the two germline ends. The CDR3 is 16 residues long. The CDR3 nucleotides are TGCGCCAGCAGCCCGGGGTGGGTTAGCGGTGAAGAGACCCAGTACTTC. Protein: CASSPGWVSGEETQYF.

This clone was seen a few times. The chain is built from TRBV5-1 and TRBJ1-2, with D possibly being TRBD1 (5 bases). In germline, CDR1 is SGHRS, CDR2 YFSETQ. The CDR3 length is 14 residues. Between the trimmed V and J ends, which lost 0 bases and 7 bases, there was a span of 13 bases. This CDR3 is CASSLGARAGGYTF. The CDR3 DNA reads TGCGCCAGCAGCTTGGGTGCCAGGGCAGGTGGCTACACCTTC. The whole variable domain, remainder taken from reference TRBV5-1 and TRBJ1-2, is KAGVTQTPRYLIKTRGQQVTLSCSPISGHRSVSWYQQTPGQGLQFLFEYFSETQRNKGNFPGRFSGRQFSNSRSEMNVSTLELGDSALYLCASSLGARAGGYTFGSGTRLTVV.

This clone was seen a single time. The CDR3 loop is CASSEAGRGAQPQHF. In DNA form, the CDR3 reads TGTGCCAGCAGTGAAGCAGGGAGGGGAGCTCAGCCCCAGCATTTT. This sequence joins TRBV6-1 and TRBJ1-5, with a possible D match to TRBD1 (5 bases). This CDR3 contains 15 residues. Germline CDR1 MNHNS, CDR2 SASEGT. Trimming took 0 bases from V and 6 from J, leaving 12 bases between them.

This chain joins TRBV28 and TRBJ1-2, with 9 positions matching TRBD1. This CDR3 is built from 15 residues. Germline V lookup: CDR1 MDHEN, CDR2 SYDVKM. V trimming: 3 bases; J trimming: 4 bases; junction bases outside the gene matches: 6. Written as DNA, the CDR3 is TGTGCCAGCAGTTTTAGGGCGACAGGGGGCTATGGCTACACCTTC. Translation gives CASSFRATGGYGYTF.

The rearrangement uses TRBV9 and TRBJ1-4; 10 nucleotides agree with TRBD1. This CDR3 region has 15 residues. Germline V gene data show CDR1 as SGDLS and CDR2 as YYNGEE. The junction had 1 base not matched to a gene; V was cut back by 0 bases and J by 5 bases. The chain's CDR3 is CASSVGGQGNEKLFF. The CDR3 DNA reads as TGTGCCAGCAGCGTAGGGGGACAGGGGAATGAAAAACTGTTTTTT.

This clone has only a few counts. The rearrangement joins TRBV7-2 to TRBJ1-1; D not certain. Between the trimmed V and J ends, which lost 1 base and 5 bases, there was a span of 11 bases. This CDR3 contains 14 residues. Germline loops: CDR1 SGHTA, CDR2 FQGNSA. The CDR3 DNA is TGTGCCAGCAGCTTAGATCTTTACGGGACTGAAGCTTTCTTT. Translation: CASSLDLYGTEAFF.

The genes are TRBV5-6 and TRBJ2-7, with D possibly being TRBD1 (6 bases). This CDR3 is built from 14 residues. Trimming took 0 bases from V and 4 from J, leaving 11 bases between them. From germline, CDR1 is SGHDT and CDR2 YYEEEE. The CDR3 here is CASSLGGPAYEQYF. DNA for the CDR3: TGTGCCAGCAGCTTGGGGGGGCCCGCATACGAGCAGTACTTC. Full variable domain (remainder filled in from reference TRBV5-6 and TRBJ2-7): DAGVTQSPTHLIKTRGQQVTLRCSPKSGHDTVSWYQQALGQGPQFIFQYYEEEERQRGNFPDRFSGHQFPNYSSELNVNALLLGDSALYLCASSLGGPAYEQYFGPGTRLTVT.